This T cell receptor beta chain originates from a study of sequential checkpoint blockade in melanoma. Study background: Arm A got nivolumab then ipilimumab; arm B the reverse, 1:1.

Indicated treatment: randomized to nivolumab then ipilimumab (arm A) or the reverse (arm B). None of the patients previously received DNA-damaging chemotherapy. Sorted cells were live CD3+CD8+, lacking CD19 and CD56, from PBMCs. The table came from immunoSEQ multiplex PCR; TCRdb's copy has only in-frame clones and leaves some out. The repertoire has 26,000 or so clones, around 90% of them found once; the top ten carry less than 15%. The CDR3 spans 14 residues. V shed 3 bases and J shed 8 bases, with 16 bases lying between them. Per the germline V gene, CDR1 is SEHNR and CDR2 is FQNEAQ (reference sequence).

This rearrangement joins TRBV7-9 to TRBJ1-2, with TRBD1 as a possible D gene (6 bases). This clonotype originated in a human donor with melanoma. The specimen comprised CD8+ T cells sorted from blood (inferred from file names), sampled from a patient given nivolumab and ipilimumab in sequence. The CDR3 is CASSLGQGRPGYTF. The CDR3 nucleotides are TGTGCCAGCAGCTTGGGCCAGGGGCGTCCGGGCTACACCTTC.